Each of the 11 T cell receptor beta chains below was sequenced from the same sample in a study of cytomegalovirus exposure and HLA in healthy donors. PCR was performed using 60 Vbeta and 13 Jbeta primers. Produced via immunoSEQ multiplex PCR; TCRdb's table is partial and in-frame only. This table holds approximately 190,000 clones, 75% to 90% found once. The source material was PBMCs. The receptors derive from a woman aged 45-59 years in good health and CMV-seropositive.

The CDR3 sequence: CSARSGQPQHF. CDR3 nucleotides: TGCAGTGCTAGGTCGGGTCAGCCCCAGCATTTT. J is TRBJ1-5 and V is TRBV20-1; D gene ambiguous. The CDR3 contains 11 residues. V lost 3 bases and J lost 6, with 6 bases in between. Germline CDR1 is DFQATT and CDR2 is SNEGSKA (reference sequence).

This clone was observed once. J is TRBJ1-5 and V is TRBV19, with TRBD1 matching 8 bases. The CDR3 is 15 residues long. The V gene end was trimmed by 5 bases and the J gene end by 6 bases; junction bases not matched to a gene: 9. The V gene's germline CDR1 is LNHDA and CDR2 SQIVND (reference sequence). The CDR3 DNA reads TGTGCCAGTAGTCAGCGGACAGGGAAGAGTCAGCCCCAGCATTTT. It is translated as CASSQRTGKSQPQHF.

The CDR3 DNA sequence: TGTGCCATCGGTCTCGGGACTAGCGGGGGGCCGGGGGAGCAGTACTTC. Translation gives CAIGLGTSGGPGEQYF. The V call is TRBV10-3, the J call TRBJ2-7; 15 bases line up with TRBD2. The V gene end was trimmed by 8 bases and the J gene end by 7 bases; junction bases not matched to a gene: 12. Germline values: CDR1 ENHRY, CDR2 SYGVKD. The CDR3 is 16 amino acids.

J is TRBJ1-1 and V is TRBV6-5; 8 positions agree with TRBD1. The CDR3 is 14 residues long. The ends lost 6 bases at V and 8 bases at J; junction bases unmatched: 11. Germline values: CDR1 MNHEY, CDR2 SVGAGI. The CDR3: CASSPMTGEREAFF. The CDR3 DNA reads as TGTGCCAGCAGCCCGATGACAGGGGAGAGAGAAGCTTTCTTT.

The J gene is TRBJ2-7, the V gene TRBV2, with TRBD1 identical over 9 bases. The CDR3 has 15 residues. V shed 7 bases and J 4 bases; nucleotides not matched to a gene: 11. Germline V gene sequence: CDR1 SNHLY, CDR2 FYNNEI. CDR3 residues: CASNEKGQGAYEQYF. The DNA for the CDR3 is TGTGCCAGCAATGAGAAGGGACAGGGTGCTTACGAGCAGTACTTC. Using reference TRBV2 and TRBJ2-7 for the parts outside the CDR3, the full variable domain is EPEVTQTPSHQVTQMGQEVILRCVPISNHLYFYWYRQILGQKVEFLVSFYNNEISEKSEIFDDQFSVERPDGSNFTLKIRSTKLEDSAMYFCASNEKGQGAYEQYFGPGTRLTVT.

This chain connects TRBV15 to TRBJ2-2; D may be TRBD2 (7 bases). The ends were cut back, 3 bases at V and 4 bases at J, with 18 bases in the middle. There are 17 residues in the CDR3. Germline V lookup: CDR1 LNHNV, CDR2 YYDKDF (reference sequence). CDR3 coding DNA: TGTGCCACCAGCAGCTCTATAGCGAGGGGGGGCACCGGGGAGCTGTTTTTT. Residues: CATSSSIARGGTGELFF.

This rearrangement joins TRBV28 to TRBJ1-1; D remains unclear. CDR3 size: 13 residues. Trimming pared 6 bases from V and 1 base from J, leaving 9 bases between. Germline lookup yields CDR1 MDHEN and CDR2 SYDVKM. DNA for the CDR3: TGTGCCAGCAGCCCCCAGGCGAACACTGAAGCTTTCTTT. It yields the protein CASSPQANTEAFF.

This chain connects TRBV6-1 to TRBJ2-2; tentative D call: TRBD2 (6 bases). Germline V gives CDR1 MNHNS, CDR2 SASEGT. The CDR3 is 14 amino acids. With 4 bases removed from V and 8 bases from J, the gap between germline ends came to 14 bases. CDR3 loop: CASSGYAGYGELFF. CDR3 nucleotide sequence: TGTGCCAGCAGTGGCTACGCGGGGTATGGGGAGCTGTTTTTT.

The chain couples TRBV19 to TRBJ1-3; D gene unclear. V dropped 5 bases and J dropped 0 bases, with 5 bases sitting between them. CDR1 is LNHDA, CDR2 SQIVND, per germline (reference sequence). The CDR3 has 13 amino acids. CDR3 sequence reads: CASSPGSGNTIYF. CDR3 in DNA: TGTGCCAGTAGTCCCGGCTCTGGAAACACCATATATTTT.

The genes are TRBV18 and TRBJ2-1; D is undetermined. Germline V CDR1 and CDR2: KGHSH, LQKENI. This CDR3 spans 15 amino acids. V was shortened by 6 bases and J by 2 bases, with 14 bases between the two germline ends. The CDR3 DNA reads TGTGCCAGCTCTTTCACCACGACACCCTACAATGAGCAGTTCTTC. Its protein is CASSFTTTPYNEQFF.

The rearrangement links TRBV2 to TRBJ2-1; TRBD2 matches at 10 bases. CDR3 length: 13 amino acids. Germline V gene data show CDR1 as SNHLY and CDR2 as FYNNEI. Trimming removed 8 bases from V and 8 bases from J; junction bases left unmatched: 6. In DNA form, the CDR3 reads TGTGCCAGCCTACCTAGCGGGAGTGATGAGCAGTTCTTC. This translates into CASLPSGSDEQFF.